This T cell receptor (beta chain) came from a study of OX40 agonist ivuxolimab in advanced cancers. On the study more broadly: An anti-OX40 (CD134) antibody with agonistic activity, ivuxolimab, was administered to patients. About 40% of patients had received prior checkpoint inhibitor therapy.

Points from the study as a whole: Mean expanded clone counts were higher in CD8+ than CD4+ T cells.

In the case of this clone: The antigen is unknown.

The method was immunoSEQ multiplex PCR; TCRdb's version includes in-frame clones alone and lacks a portion of them. The sample lists tens of thousands of clones, around four fifths occurring once. The CDR3 has 15 amino acids. The germline V gene has CDR1 SGDLS and CDR2 YYNGEE. V shed 3 bases and J shed 1 base, with 10 bases lying between them. The sequenced sample was CD4+ or CD8+ T cells sorted from blood, obtained in a trial of the OX40 agonist ivuxolimab. The J gene is TRBJ2-2, the V gene TRBV9; D possibly corresponds to TRBD1 (5 bases). The origin of this receptor is an adult with an advanced solid tumor such as melanoma, head and neck, liver or kidney cancer. The CDR3 DNA sequence: TGTGCCAGCAGCGCCAGGACATTGAACACCGGGGAGCTGTTTTTT. Its translation: CASSARTLNTGELFF.